This T cell receptor beta chain was sequenced in a study of blood T cell repertoires in COVID-19. Original processing notes: Amplification with reference gene primers provided the estimates of nucleated cell counts. Clones were read by immunoSEQ multiplex PCR, and TCRdb kept only the in-frame ones, dropping some. V and J calls and clone size are copied from that table; D and trimming were computed from the DNA. Counted here are approximately 150,000 clones, approximately 80% occurring once; the ten biggest clones make up around 5.1%. V shed 0 bases, J shed 9 bases, and the junction held 8 bases outside the gene matches. Germline V gene lookup returns CDR1 KGHSH and CDR2 LQKENI. This CDR3 contains 15 residues. All enrollees were about 18 to 89 years old and from about 25 US areas. Allocation to cohorts depended on clinical history reported by the participants.

The gene calls are TRBV18 and TRBJ2-3; 8 bases align to TRBD2. The clonotype originates from a man between 65 and 79 years old who had been exposed to COVID-19. The sample comprised PBMCs or T cells enriched from blood (not recorded which). The CDR3 region has the DNA TGTGCCAGCTCACCACCGGGTGCGGGGGGAGAAACGCAGTATTTT. Translated: CASSPPGAGGETQYF.